This is a list of T cell receptor beta chains from one sample in a study of blood T cell repertoires in COVID-19. Data came from immunoSEQ multiplex PCR; TCRdb stores just in-frame clones and leaves some out. The sample records approximately 100,000 clones, 75% to 85% being singletons. Sequencing was carried out using peripheral blood. The receptor source for this set is a human donor in a cohort sampled during active COVID-19. The CDR3 runs from the conserved cysteine through the conserved F or W. The D gene is left open where the match is weak. Expanded clones get a size class; other rows say once, few or many, or leave the size out.

cdr3_length,d_call,j_call,clone_size,v_call,cdr3_nt,cdr3_aa
14,-,TRBJ1-4,-,TRBV7-7,TGTGCTAGCAGCTTAGCTCCGGGGGATGAAAAACTGTTTTTT,CASSLAPGDEKLFF
18,TRBD2,TRBJ2-2,-,TRBV9,TGTGCCAGCAGCGTAGGAGGGACTAGCGGTTCGAACACCGGGGAGCTGTTTTTT,CASSVGGTSGSNTGELFF
13,-,TRBJ2-4,-,TRBV7-3,TGTGCCAGCAGCTTACAGGGGAAGAGCATTCAGTACTTC,CASSLQGKSIQYF
14,-,TRBJ1-2,-,TRBV5-8,TGTGCCAGCAGCTTGGGTCAGGGAACCTATGGCTACACCTTC,CASSLGQGTYGYTF
15,-,TRBJ1-1,-,TRBV18,TGTGCCAGCTCACCCCGCGGCCCTGGAGGTTCTGAAGCTTTCTTT,CASSPRGPGGSEAFF
15,TRBD2,TRBJ2-7,-,TRBV14,TGTGCCAGCAGCCAAGGACTAGCGGGCCCCTACGAGCAGTACTTC,CASSQGLAGPYEQYF
14,TRBD1,TRBJ1-4,-,TRBV18,TGTGCCAGCTCCCAAGGACAGGGTCATGAAAAACTGTTTTTT,CASSQGQGHEKLFF
17,-,TRBJ2-1,few,TRBV7-8,TGTGCCAGCAGCTCTCGACGCTCGGGACACGCAAGCAGTGAGCAGTTCTTC,CASSSRRSGHASSEQFF
15,TRBD1,TRBJ2-7,-,TRBV28,TGTGCCAGCAGTTCGACCGGGACAGGAGGCACATCGGCGTACTTC,CASSSTGTGGTSAYF
17,-,TRBJ2-6,-,TRBV5-1,TGCGCCAGCAGCTCCAGGGCTCCCATTTCTGGGGCCAACGTCCTGACTTTC,CASSSRAPISGANVLTF
14,TRBD2,TRBJ2-7,-,TRBV11-3,TGTGCCAGCAGCTTAGCGGGGGGGCCTCGAGAGCAGTACTTC,CASSLAGGPREQYF
15,-,TRBJ2-7,-,TRBV3-1/TRBV3-2,TGTGCCAGCAGCCAAGCCGGGGTTAACGGGGGCGAGCAGTACTTC,CASSQAGVNGGEQYF
15,TRBD1,TRBJ1-2,-,TRBV7-2,TGTGCCAGCAGCTTGGGAGGGACAGGGAACTATGGCTACACCTTC,CASSLGGTGNYGYTF
16,-,TRBJ2-7,-,TRBV11-2,TGTGCCAGCAGCTTAGTCCCGAGCAGCGTTAATTACGAGCAGTACTTC,CASSLVPSSVNYEQYF
16,TRBD1,TRBJ1-6,once,TRBV7-2,TGTGCCAGCAGCCGGACAGGGGTAACCTATAATTCACCCCTCCACTTT,CASSRTGVTYNSPLHF
15,TRBD1,TRBJ1-5,-,TRBV4-3,TGCGCCAGCAGCCGATCGGGACAGGTCGGTCAGCCCCAGCATTTT,CASSRSGQVGQPQHF
13,TRBD1,TRBJ1-1,-,TRBV18,TGTGCCAGCTCACCACAAGAGTCCAGGGGGGCTTTCTTT,CASSPQESRGAFF
13,-,TRBJ2-7,-,TRBV27,TGTGCCAGCAGTTTTGGCGGCTACGGGGAGCAGTACTTC,CASSFGGYGEQYF
15,TRBD1,TRBJ1-2,-,TRBV6-5,TGTGCCAGCAGCCACAACAGGGGATCTGGCTATGGCTACACCTTC,CASSHNRGSGYGYTF
16,-,TRBJ1-6,-,TRBV9,TGTGCCAGCAGCGTAGTCGAGAGGGGAGGTAATTCACCCCTCCACTTT,CASSVVERGGNSPLHF
15,TRBD1,TRBJ1-2,once,TRBV24-1,TGTGCCACCAGTGATTCGGGACAGGGCGATCTTGGCTACACCTTC,CATSDSGQGDLGYTF
14,-,TRBJ1-4,-,TRBV30,TGTGCCTGGAGTGTGGGCAGGGTGGATGAAAAACTGTTTTTT,CAWSVGRVDEKLFF
13,-,TRBJ1-6,-,TRBV27,TGTGCCAGCAGTTTGGAGTTCAATTCACCCCTCCACTTT,CASSLEFNSPLHF
11,-,TRBJ2-7,-,TRBV7-2,TGTGCCAGCAGCTTACGAGGAGAGCAGTACTTC,CASSLRGEQYF